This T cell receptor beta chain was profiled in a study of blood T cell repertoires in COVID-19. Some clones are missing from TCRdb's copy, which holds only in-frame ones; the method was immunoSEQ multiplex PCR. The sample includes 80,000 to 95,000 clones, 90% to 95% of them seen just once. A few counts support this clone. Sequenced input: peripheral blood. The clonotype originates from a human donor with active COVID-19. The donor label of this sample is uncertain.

In DNA, the CDR3 is TGCGCCAGCAGCCAACAGGAGAGGGGCCTCGGGGGTAATTCACCCCTCCACTTT. This codes for CASSQQERGLGGNSPLHF. The chain joins TRBV4-1 to TRBJ1-6; tentative D call: TRBD1 (5 bases). Germline V gives CDR1 MGHRA, CDR2 YSYEKL. The CDR3 sequence is 18 residues long. The V end was cut by 2 bases, the J end by 6 bases, with 20 bases between.